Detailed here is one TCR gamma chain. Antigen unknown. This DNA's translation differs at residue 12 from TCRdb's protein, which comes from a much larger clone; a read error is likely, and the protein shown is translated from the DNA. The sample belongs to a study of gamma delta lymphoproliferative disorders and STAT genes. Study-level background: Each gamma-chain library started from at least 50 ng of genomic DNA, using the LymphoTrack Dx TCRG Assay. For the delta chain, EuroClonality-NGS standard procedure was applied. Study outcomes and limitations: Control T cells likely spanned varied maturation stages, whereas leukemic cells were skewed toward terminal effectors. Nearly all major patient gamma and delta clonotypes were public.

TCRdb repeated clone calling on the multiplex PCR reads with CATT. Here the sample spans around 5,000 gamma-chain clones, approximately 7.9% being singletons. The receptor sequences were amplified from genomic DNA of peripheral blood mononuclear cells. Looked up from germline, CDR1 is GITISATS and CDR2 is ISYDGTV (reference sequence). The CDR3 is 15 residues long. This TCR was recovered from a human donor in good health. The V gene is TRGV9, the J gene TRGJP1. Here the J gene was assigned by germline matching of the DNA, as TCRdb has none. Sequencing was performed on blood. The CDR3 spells CALWELDTTGWLKIF. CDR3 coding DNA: TGTGCCTTGTGGGAGCTGGATACCACTGGTTGGCTCAAGATATTT.